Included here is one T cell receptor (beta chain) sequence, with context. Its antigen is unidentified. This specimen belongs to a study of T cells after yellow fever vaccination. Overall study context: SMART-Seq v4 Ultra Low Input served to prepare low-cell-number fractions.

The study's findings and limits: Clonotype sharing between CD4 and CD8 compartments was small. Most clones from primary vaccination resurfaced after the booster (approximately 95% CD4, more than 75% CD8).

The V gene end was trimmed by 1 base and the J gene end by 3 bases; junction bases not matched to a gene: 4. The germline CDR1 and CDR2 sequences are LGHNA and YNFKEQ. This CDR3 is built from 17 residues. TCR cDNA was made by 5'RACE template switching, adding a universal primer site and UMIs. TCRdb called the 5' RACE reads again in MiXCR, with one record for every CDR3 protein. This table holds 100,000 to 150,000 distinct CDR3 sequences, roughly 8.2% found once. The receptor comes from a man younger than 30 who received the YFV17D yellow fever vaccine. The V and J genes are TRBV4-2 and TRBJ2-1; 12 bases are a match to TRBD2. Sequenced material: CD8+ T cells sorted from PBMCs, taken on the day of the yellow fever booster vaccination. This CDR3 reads CASSQVLAGGIYNEQFF. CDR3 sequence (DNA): TGTGCCAGCAGCCAAGTCCTAGCGGGGGGGATCTACAATGAGCAGTTCTTC.